This T cell receptor beta chain derives from a study of sequential checkpoint blockade in melanoma. Across the whole study: Randomization was 1:1 between first-line nivolumab→ipilimumab and ipilimumab→nivolumab. After both sequences, patients received maintenance nivolumab.

The CDR3 runs to 13 residues. Looked up from germline, CDR1 is SGHNT and CDR2 is YENEEA. V lost 3 bases, J lost 6 bases, and 8 bases lay in between. Treatment noted: randomized to nivolumab then ipilimumab (arm A) or the reverse (arm B). From thawed PBMCs, live CD3+CD8+ cells negative for CD19 and CD56 were sorted. Profiled with immunoSEQ multiplex PCR; TCRdb holds only in-frame clones, not every one. Of tens of thousands of clones listed, roughly nine tenths are singletons. The sample was CD8+ T cells sorted from blood (inferred from file names), taken from a patient given nivolumab and ipilimumab in sequence. The chain combines TRBV11-3 with TRBJ2-2, with D maybe TRBD2 (6 bases). This receptor was identified in a human donor with melanoma. The CDR3 DNA follows: TGTGCCAGCAGCTTCCCGGGGGCCGGGGAGCTGTTTTTT. Translating it yields CASSFPGAGELFF.